Each of the 11 T cell receptor beta chains below was sequenced from the same sample in a study of T-cell reconstitution after alpha-beta-depleted transplantation in children. Unique molecular identifiers featured in how the TCRbeta library was prepared. TCRdb reprocessed the PCR reads via MiXCR and lists one record per CDR3 protein. The table records nearly 20,000 distinct CDR3 sequences, 13% of them present only once. Sequenced here: PBMCs, mostly from graft donor cells, sampled 60 days after TCRalphabeta/CD19-depleted stem cell transplant. The receptors here all came from a female patient aged 2-15 years who had a stem cell transplant for congenital amegakaryocytic thrombocytopenia, so the T cells may come from the graft donor.

This clonotype was detected many times. The rearrangement uses TRBV5-1 and TRBJ2-7; perhaps TRBD2 as D (6 bases). Germline V gene data show CDR1 as SGHRS and CDR2 as YFSETQ. V was pared by 3 bases and J by 7 bases, with 11 bases between. The CDR3 is 12 amino acids. CDR3 residues: CASSSAGWEQYF. The CDR3 nucleotides are TGCGCCAGCAGCTCAGCGGGCTGGGAGCAGTACTTC.

At least ten counts were recorded for this clonotype. This chain uses TRBV15 with TRBJ2-5; 7 bases are shared with TRBD2. This CDR3 is 13 amino acids long. V lost 1 base and J lost 5; bases outside the gene matches: 1. Germline V gene data show CDR1 as LNHNV and CDR2 as YYDKDF (reference sequence). The chain's CDR3 is CATSRVSGETQYF. The CDR3 bases are TGTGCCACCAGCAGAGTTAGCGGGGAGACCCAGTACTTC.

This clonotype was seen at least ten times. The gene calls are TRBV7-2 and TRBJ2-7; D call uncertain. The CDR3 spans 16 residues. Trimming took off 4 bases at V and 2 bases at J, with 18 bases between the two ends. The germline V gene encodes CDR1 SGHTA and CDR2 FQGNSA. As DNA, the CDR3 is TGTGCCAGCAGCTCATTACCAGGTGCCCGACCCTACGAGCAGTACTTC. It translates to CASSSLPGARPYEQYF.

This clonotype was found many times. The J gene is TRBJ2-6, the V gene TRBV7-9, with a possible D match to TRBD2 (6 bases). V lost 1 base and J lost 0, with 10 bases in between. This CDR3 comprises 17 residues. The V gene's germline CDR1 is SEHNR and CDR2 FQNEAQ (reference sequence). The CDR3 DNA sequence: TGTGCCAGCAGCTTAGTCGGGGGTGTCTCTGGGGCCAACGTCCTGACTTTC. It codes for CASSLVGGVSGANVLTF.

This clonotype has ten or more counts. This chain joins TRBV7-9 and TRBJ1-1, with a possible D match to TRBD1 (5 bases). The V and J ends lost 3 bases and 2 bases respectively, with 10 bases between them. CDR3 length: 14 residues. The germline V gene encodes CDR1 SEHNR and CDR2 FQNEAQ (reference sequence). The CDR3 here is CASSLGQPNTEAFF. For the CDR3, the DNA is TGTGCCAGCAGCTTGGGGCAGCCAAACACTGAAGCTTTCTTT.

This clonotype was seen ten or more times. The V and J genes are TRBV20-1 and TRBJ2-3, with TRBD2 identical over 13 bases. CDR1 and CDR2 (germline): DFQATT, SNEGSKA (reference sequence). The CDR3 has 16 residues. V was clipped by 3 bases and J by 6 bases; unmatched bases: 9. The CDR3 sequence: CSARDGLAGEEDTQYF. CDR3 DNA: TGCAGTGCTAGGGATGGACTAGCGGGAGAGGAGGATACGCAGTATTTT.

This clonotype was observed many times. The chain joins TRBV5-1 to TRBJ2-2, with 12 bases lining up with TRBD2. This CDR3 is built from 18 residues. The germline V gene has CDR1 SGHRS and CDR2 YFSETQ. Trimming at V came to 5 bases and at J to 3 bases, leaving 11 bases not matched to a gene. CDR3 sequence reads: CASRAGLAGIRYTGELFF. CDR3 DNA sequence: TGCGCCAGCAGGGCCGGACTAGCGGGAATACGGTACACCGGGGAGCTGTTTTTT.

This clonotype was picked up many times. The gene calls are TRBV7-3 and TRBJ2-1; 12 positions match TRBD2. The CDR3 length is 20 residues. CDR1 is SGHTA and CDR2 is FQGTGA in the germline V gene. The V and J ends lost 0 bases and 3 bases, in that order; junction bases with no gene match: 12. CDR3 amino acids: CASSLTRLAGAGRDYNEQFF. The CDR3 DNA follows: TGTGCCAGCAGCTTAACCCGACTAGCGGGAGCAGGCCGGGACTACAATGAGCAGTTCTTC.

This clonotype was recorded a few times. This chain connects TRBV3-1 to TRBJ2-3; 7 bases are a match to TRBD1. Per germline, CDR1 LGHDT and CDR2 YNNKEL (reference sequence). V lost 10 bases to trimming and J lost 0 bases; unmatched junction nucleotides: 10. This CDR3 has 15 amino acids. Here the CDR3 reads CATCPGQSSTDTQYF. The CDR3 bases are TGTGCCACCTGCCCGGGACAGTCTAGCACAGATACGCAGTATTTT.

This clonotype appeared many times. The chain is built from TRBV7-2 and TRBJ2-7; no firm D call. V was shortened by 5 bases and J by 2 bases, with 16 bases between the two germline ends. The CDR3 sequence is 15 residues long. CDR1 and CDR2 from the germline V gene are SGHTA and FQGNSA. The CDR3 protein is CASSLGRWPTYEQYF. Written as DNA, the CDR3 is TGTGCCAGCAGCCTAGGACGGTGGCCTACCTACGAGCAGTACTTC.

Ten or more counts support this clonotype. The J gene is TRBJ2-7, the V gene TRBV20-1; 11 bases match TRBD2. Germline trimming cut 4 bases from V and 2 bases from J; bases unmatched to any gene: 4. The CDR3 is 14 residues long. Per the germline V gene, CDR1 is DFQATT and CDR2 is SNEGSKA (reference sequence). The CDR3 DNA sequence: TGCAGTGCTAAACTAGCGGGAGAGCCCTACGAGCAGTACTTC. Protein product: CSAKLAGEPYEQYF.